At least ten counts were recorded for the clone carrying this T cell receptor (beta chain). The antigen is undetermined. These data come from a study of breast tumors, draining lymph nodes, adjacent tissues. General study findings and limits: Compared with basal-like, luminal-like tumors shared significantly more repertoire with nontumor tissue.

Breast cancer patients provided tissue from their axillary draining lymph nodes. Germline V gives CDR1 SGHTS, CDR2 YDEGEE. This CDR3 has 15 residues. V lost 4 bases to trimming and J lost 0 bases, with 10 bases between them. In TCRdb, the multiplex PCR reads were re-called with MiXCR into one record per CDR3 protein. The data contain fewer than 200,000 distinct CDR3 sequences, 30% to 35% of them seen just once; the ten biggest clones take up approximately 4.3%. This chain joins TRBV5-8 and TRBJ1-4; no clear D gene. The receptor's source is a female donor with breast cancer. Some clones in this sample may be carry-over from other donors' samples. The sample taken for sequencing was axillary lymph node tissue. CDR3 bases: TGTGCCAGCAGCCAAAGAGGAGCAACTAATGAAAAACTGTTTTTT. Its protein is CASSQRGATNEKLFF.